Presented here are 2 T cell receptor beta chains from one specimen sequenced in a study of shared clonotypes between healthy human individuals (dated by TCRdb to 2020 to 2022). The library was produced with the immunoSEQ multiplex PCR assay. TCRdb obtained this table from immuneACCESS and retained in-frame rearrangements with V and J assigned. These tables miss some clones; where compared with another copy, unresolved V genes account for less than half of the shortfall, and the remainder is unexplained. For this sample the table gives about 1 million clones, of which more than 60% were detected only once. The ten largest clones capture about 1.5% of the sample. Sequenced input: memory CD4+ T cells sorted from blood. The cell subset or site label of this sample denotes: CD45RA-negative fraction. The receptors derive from a man aged 18 to 30 in good health.

The V call is TRBV14, the J call TRBJ1-2; D unclear. CDR1 and CDR2 from the germline V gene are SGHDN and FVKESK. This CDR3 is built from 14 residues. V was clipped by 4 bases and J by 8 bases, with 17 bases between them. CDR3 sequence: CASSPSQNPRGYTF. DNA for the CDR3: TGTGCCAGCAGCCCTTCACAAAACCCGAGGGGCTACACCTTC. The full variable domain, in which reference TRBV14 and TRBJ1-2 provide the parts outside the CDR3, is EAGVTQFPSHSVIEKGQTVTLRCDPISGHDNLYWYRRVMGKEIKFLLHFVKESKQDESGMPNNRFLAERTGGTYSTLKVQPAELEDSGVYFCASSPSQNPRGYTFGSGTRLTVV.

The sample holds a few counts of this clone. The chain has TRBV7-9 and TRBJ1-1; perhaps TRBD1 as D (6 bases). This CDR3 comprises 15 residues. Between the trimmed V and J ends, which lost 5 bases and 2 bases, there was a span of 15 bases. CDR1 and CDR2 from the germline V gene are SEHNR and FQNEAQ (reference sequence). This chain's CDR3 is CASSLFMGGNTEAFF. CDR3 sequence (DNA): TGTGCCAGCAGCCTTTTCATGGGGGGCAACACTGAAGCTTTCTTT.